This T cell receptor beta chain came from a study of breast tumors, draining lymph nodes, adjacent tissues. Study results and limitations: Tumor repertoires ranked between lymph nodes and nontumor tissue in diversity, with V and J gene preferences. Data only fit, rather than demonstrated, lymph node origin of most tumor T cells. Findings are consistent with lymph node origin and intratumoral expansion of most tumor T cells.

The lymph nodes were axillary draining lymph nodes from breast cancer patients. MiXCR, applied by TCRdb to the multiplex PCR reads, yields one record per CDR3 protein. Of over 200,000 distinct CDR3 sequences in the sample, under 40% were seen once. This clonotype was observed many times. Its antigen is currently unknown. Between the trimmed V and J ends, which lost 7 bases and 4 bases, there was a span of 13 bases. The germline V gene encodes CDR1 DFQATT and CDR2 SNEGSKA (reference sequence). There are 12 residues in the CDR3. This rearrangement joins TRBV20-1 to TRBJ1-2; D remains ambiguous. Sequencing used axillary lymph node tissue. This clonotype originated in a female donor with breast cancer. Some clones in this sample may be carry-over from other donors' samples. The CDR3 protein is CSVPDGVYGYTF. CDR3 in DNA: TGCAGTGTCCCGGACGGGGTCTATGGCTACACCTTC.